Below are 20 T cell receptor beta chains sequenced from a single sample in a study (dated 2022 in TCRdb). The library came from the immunoSEQ multiplex PCR assay. Held by TCRdb, this immuneACCESS table contains in-frame sequences only and omits some clones. Under half of the omission traces to an unresolved V gene where checked; the cause of the rest is unknown. The sample has around 50,000 clones on record, 90% to 95% of them singletons. About 10% of the sample is held by the ten biggest clonotypes. The sequencing sample was made of PBMCs. Receptor source: a man aged 40-50 years with rheumatoid arthritis.

The V call is TRBV28, the J call TRBJ2-3, with 7 bases aligning to TRBD2. The CDR3 spans 16 residues. Germline V CDR1 and CDR2: MDHEN, SYDVKM. Germline trimming cut 2 bases from V and 4 bases from J; bases unmatched to any gene: 9. The CDR3 DNA follows: TGTGCCAGCAGTTTACACGGGGGACTAAACCCAGATACGCAGTATTTT. Translating gives CASSLHGGLNPDTQYF. The complete variable domain, with remaining parts taken from reference TRBV28 and TRBJ2-3, reads DVKVTQSSRYLVKRTGEKVFLECVQDMDHENMFWYRQDPGLGLRLIYFSYDVKMKEKGDIPEGYSVSREKKERFSLILESASTNQTSMYLCASSLHGGLNPDTQYFGPGTRLTVL.

The sample holds a few counts of this clone. This sequence joins TRBV6-1 and TRBJ2-1, with TRBD2 matching over 14 bases. The CDR3 has 15 residues. V lost 5 bases to trimming and J lost 9 bases; unmatched junction nucleotides: 6. Germline V gene data show CDR1 as MNHNS and CDR2 as SASEGT. CDR3 coding DNA: TGTGCCAGCAGTAGGGGACTAGCGGGAGCCATTGAGCAGTTCTTC. It specifies CASSRGLAGAIEQFF.

This chain joins TRBV10-2 and TRBJ2-3, with 9 positions matching TRBD2. Germline V gene sequence: CDR1 WSHSY, CDR2 SAAADI. This CDR3 has 16 residues. The J segment lost 0 bases and the V segment lost 7 bases, leaving 8 bases of the junction unmatched. CDR3 nucleotides: TGCGCCAGCAAGGGAGGGCTAGCGGGAAGCACAGATACGCAGTATTTT. It translates to CASKGGLAGSTDTQYF.

V is TRBV5-1 and J is TRBJ2-7; maybe TRBD1 (7 bases). V shed 4 bases and J shed 2 bases, with 22 bases lying between them. The CDR3 is 17 amino acids. The V gene's germline CDR1 is SGHRS and CDR2 YFSETQ. For the CDR3, the DNA is TGCGCCAGCAGCCGCCGGGGATTCGGCAGGGGGGCCTACGAGCAGTACTTC. Amino acid sequence: CASSRRGFGRGAYEQYF.

The rearrangement links TRBV11-2 to TRBJ1-1; possible D gene TRBD1, 5 bases. Per the germline V gene, CDR1 is SGHAT and CDR2 is FQNNGV. This CDR3 spans 14 amino acids. V lost 1 base and J 4 bases, leaving 10 bases between the germline ends. The CDR3 region is CASSLGGGGTEAFF. The CDR3 DNA sequence: TGTGCCAGCAGCTTAGGGGGTGGGGGCACTGAAGCTTTCTTT.

The count of this clone is one. The chain is built from TRBV19 and TRBJ1-2; D gene uncertain. The V end was cut by 5 bases, the J end by 0 bases, with 10 bases between. Looked up from germline, CDR1 is LNHDA and CDR2 is SQIVND (reference sequence). The CDR3 loop spans 14 amino acids. The CDR3 region has the DNA TGTGCCAGTAGTGGCGCCCAAACTAACTATGGCTACACCTTC. Translating it yields CASSGAQTNYGYTF.

The chain carries TRBV27 and TRBJ2-2; no reliable D call. The germline gives CDR1 MNHEY, CDR2 SMNVEV (reference sequence). V lost 2 bases to trimming and J lost 8 bases, with 9 bases between them. This CDR3 contains 13 residues. The CDR3: CASSLVARGELFF. CDR3 nucleotide sequence: TGTGCCAGCAGTTTAGTTGCTCGGGGGGAGCTGTTTTTT.

V usage is TRBV6-5 and J usage is TRBJ1-2, with TRBD1 identical over 9 bases. V lost 2 bases and J lost 4; bases outside the gene matches: 5. This CDR3 comprises 15 residues. In germline, CDR1 is MNHEY, CDR2 SVGAGI. CDR3 in amino acids: CASSYAGQGAYGYTF. DNA for the CDR3: TGTGCCAGCAGTTACGCGGGACAGGGAGCCTATGGCTACACCTTC.

The rearrangement uses TRBV5-4 and TRBJ2-7; D is perhaps TRBD2 (6 bases). CDR3 length: 12 amino acids. The germline gives CDR1 SGHNT, CDR2 YYREEE (reference sequence). Deletions cut 0 bases from V and 7 bases from J, with 8 bases between. The DNA of the CDR3 is TGTGCCAGCAGCTTGGAGGGGAGGGAGCAGTACTTC. Translation: CASSLEGREQYF.

V usage is TRBV6-6 and J usage is TRBJ1-1, with 11 bases identical to TRBD1. With 6 bases clipped from V and 5 bases from J, the junction kept 5 bases outside the gene matches. The CDR3 runs to 14 residues. Germline CDR1 reads MNHNY; CDR2 reads SVGAGI (reference sequence). The CDR3 region has the DNA TGTGCCAGCAGCCCCGGGACAGGGGGGACTGAAGCTTTCTTT. Its protein product is CASSPGTGGTEAFF.

CDR3 amino acids: CASSLTGGTNEKLFF. In nucleotides, the CDR3 is TGTGCCAGCAGCTTGACAGGGGGCACTAATGAAAAACTGTTTTTT. The chain couples TRBV7-3 to TRBJ1-4, with 10 bases fitting TRBD1. Looked up from germline, CDR1 is SGHTA and CDR2 is FQGTGA. The V gene end was trimmed by 3 bases and the J gene end by 2 bases; junction bases not matched to a gene: 0. The CDR3 has 15 amino acids. Using reference TRBV7-3 and TRBJ1-4 for the parts outside the CDR3, the full variable domain is GAGVSQTPSNKVTEKGKYVELRCDPISGHTALYWYRQSLGQGPEFLIYFQGTGAADDSGLPNDRFFAVRPEGSVSTLKIQRTERGDSAVYLCASSLTGGTNEKLFFGSGTQLSVL.

The genes are TRBV28 and TRBJ2-2; 8 bases agree with TRBD2. CDR1 is MDHEN and CDR2 is SYDVKM in the germline V gene. The CDR3 has 16 amino acids. V shed 4 bases and J 5 bases; nucleotides not matched to a gene: 9. CDR3 residues: CASSSREGRKTGELFF. For the CDR3, the DNA is TGTGCCAGCAGTTCACGGGAGGGCCGAAAAACCGGGGAGCTGTTTTTT.

The genes are TRBV20-1 and TRBJ2-7, with 7 positions matching TRBD2. The CDR3 runs to 13 residues. CDR1 is DFQATT and CDR2 is SNEGSKA in the germline V gene (reference sequence). V shed 3 bases and J 9 bases; nucleotides not matched to a gene: 11. The CDR3 reads CSASGSGLPGQYF. The CDR3 coding sequence is TGCAGTGCTAGTGGATCGGGACTACCGGGGCAGTACTTC.

The chain couples TRBV15 to TRBJ2-7, with 12 bases identical to TRBD1. Germline V gene data show CDR1 as LNHNV and CDR2 as YYDKDF (reference sequence). The trim removed 5 bases at V and 2 bases at J, leaving 7 bases unmatched. There are 16 residues in the CDR3. CDR3 sequence: CATSSGTGGAAYEQYF. For the CDR3, the DNA is TGTGCCACCAGCTCCGGGACAGGGGGCGCGGCCTACGAGCAGTACTTC.

The J gene is TRBJ2-1, the V gene TRBV29-1, with D tentatively TRBD2 (5 bases). Trimming cost V 3 bases and J 7 bases, with 16 bases left between them. The germline V gene has CDR1 SQVTM and CDR2 ANQGSEA. The CDR3 contains 14 residues. DNA of the CDR3: TGCAGCGTTGATAGGGCGCTAGCATTTAATGAGCAGTTCTTC. Its translation: CSVDRALAFNEQFF.

This chain links TRBV2 with TRBJ2-7, with D perhaps matching TRBD1 or TRBD2 (5 bases each). The CDR3 sequence is 13 residues long. CDR1 and CDR2 from the germline V gene are SNHLY and FYNNEI. V lost 10 bases, J lost 4 bases, and 17 bases lay in between. The CDR3 loop is CATFGTPGYEQYF. The CDR3 nucleotides read TGTGCCACCTTCGGGACCCCAGGGTACGAGCAGTACTTC.

The chain recombines TRBV5-1 with TRBJ2-5; D unclear. Germline CDR1 and CDR2: SGHRS and YFSETQ. Between the trimmed V and J ends, which lost 2 bases and 5 bases, there was a span of 19 bases. The CDR3 extends over 16 amino acids. Here the CDR3 DNA reads TGCGCCAGCAGCTTTTGGTCCATAACCGATTGGGAGACCCAGTACTTC. This codes for CASSFWSITDWETQYF.

A few counts support this clone. The chain has TRBV7-9 and TRBJ2-2; D is perhaps TRBD1 or TRBD2 (5 bases each). The CDR3 has 15 residues. Trimming left V 11 bases short and J 2 bases short, with 18 bases between. Germline V CDR1 and CDR2: SEHNR, FQNEAQ (reference sequence). The CDR3 loop reads CAVGRAMKNTGELFF. CDR3 sequence (DNA): TGTGCCGTGGGGCGGGCGATGAAAAACACCGGGGAGCTGTTTTTT.

This clone was picked up one time. The chain has TRBV28 and TRBJ1-1; tentatively, D is TRBD1 (5 bases). V gave up 0 bases and J gave up 1 base, with 9 bases separating them. The CDR3 is 15 residues long. Germline values: CDR1 MDHEN, CDR2 SYDVKM. The CDR3 here is CASSLWGPGNTEAFF. The CDR3 DNA reads TGTGCCAGCAGTTTATGGGGGCCGGGGAACACTGAAGCTTTCTTT.

The chain recombines TRBV7-2 with TRBJ1-1; no reliable D call. The ends were cut back, 1 base at V and 0 bases at J, with 9 bases in the middle. Germline-derived CDR1 and CDR2 are SGHTA and FQGNSA. The CDR3 covers 15 residues. The CDR3 loop is CASSLDFRLNTEAFF. The CDR3 DNA follows: TGTGCCAGCAGCTTAGACTTCCGGCTGAACACTGAAGCTTTCTTT.